The T cell receptor (beta chain) under discussion was sequenced for a study of blood T cell repertoires in COVID-19. About the research overall: Acute and convalescent COVID-19 specimens originated in the United States, Italy and Spain.

The V end was cut by 4 bases, the J end by 6 bases, with 13 bases between. CDR3 length: 14 residues. The germline V gene has CDR1 SGHAT and CDR2 FQNNGV. This clone was seen a few times. TCRdb's copy holds only in-frame clones and misses some; the assay was immunoSEQ multiplex PCR. The sample gives 200,000 or so clones, 80% to 85% of which show up once; roughly 7% is in the top ten. Sample: PBMCs or T cells enriched from blood (not recorded which). The receptor was isolated from a man in his forties or fifties who had recovered from COVID-19. The J gene is TRBJ1-5, the V gene TRBV11-2, with D possibly matching TRBD1 (6 bases). The CDR3 reads CASSSAGGGQPQHF. The DNA of the CDR3 is TGTGCCAGCAGCTCAGCGGGGGGCGGTCAGCCCCAGCATTTT.